This TCR beta chain was recovered during a study of T-cell memory formation after mild COVID-19 (dated by TCRdb to about 2021). Some background on the complete study: TCR sequence clusters from the two donors were largely donor specific. Two young, previously healthy adult volunteers, one female and one male, were included in the cohort. Longitudinal TCRalpha and TCRbeta repertoire sequencing tracked T-cell clones expanding and contracting after mild COVID-19 in a couple of donors.

V and J are trimmed by 2 bases and 5 bases, and the gene matches miss 3 bases of the junction. Measured from the cysteine to the phenylalanine, the CDR3 is 15 residues long. Solely the CDR3 DNA is kept, with 45 bases framed from the first base. CDR1 and CDR2, per the germline V gene, are MGHDK and SYGVNS. Ficoll-Paque density gradient centrifugation was used to isolate PBMCs. Overall study results and their limits: Contracting CD4+ clones appeared mostly in the CM and EM memory subsets, whereas CD8+ clones were enriched in EMRA. From day 15 to 85, contracting clones showed balanced CD4/CD8 phenotypes, whereas a second wave of clones that expanded from day 15 to 37 leaned towards CD4+. The study included only two mild cases, and larger cohorts that include severe cases with pre-infection samples were judged to be necessary. Some responding clones were detected in pre-infection memory, which suggested that pre-existing cross-reactive memory T cells had joined the SARS-CoV-2 response. Whether the second-wave clones peaking on day 37 were SARS-CoV-2 specific was not confirmed.

The sequencing machine was an Illumina NovaSeq 6000. TCRalpha and TCRbeta cDNA libraries were constructed by 5'RACE with constant-segment primers, with sample barcodes and unique molecular identifiers being introduced. Trizol reagent was used to extract RNA from every sample. The libraries were amplified in two PCR steps, and the second step added a second sample barcode and Illumina TruSeq adapters. Libraries were sequenced on an Illumina NovaSeq with 2 x 150 bp paired-end reads. The authors' analysis ran thus. Demultiplexing of reads and collapsing into UMI-guided consensus sequences were performed with migec v1.2.7. Using mixcr v2.1.11, the UMI consensuses were aligned to TRA and TRB V and J templates and assembled into clonotypes. Expanded or contracted clonotypes were those called significant by both edgeR and NoisET, with noise models trained on biological replicates. For edgeR calls, a false discovery rate-adjusted p below 0.01 and a log2 fold-change threshold of 1 were applied. As an exploratory analysis of dynamics, max-normalized trajectories of the 1000 most abundant clonotypes were examined with PCA combined with hierarchical clustering. Each responding clone was given a CD4 or CD8 phenotype based on the CD4+ and CD8+ repertoires, which had been sequenced separately. The public reads were reprocessed in TCRdb via fastp at Q25 and MiXCR, keeping in-frame beta chains. For every CDR3 protein sequence, its rows merge into one entry that carries the most common genes and DNA. TCRdb, not the authors, supplied the V and J calls. This sample has 350,000 to 400,000 distinct CDR3 sequences in its table, and around 15% of those were observed once. Clones ranked in the top ten supply roughly 22% of the sample.

There are a few counts of this clonotype. The target of this receptor is not known. Base-call qualities are not available, and no considerably larger clone is one nucleotide away. The source of this sequence is a man aged 18 to 29 who had mild COVID-19 (a few samples of this study predate the infection). The sample titles of this study are shuffled in the database, so cell type and time point are left out; the donor was told from shared clones. The chain is assembled from TRBV25-1 and TRBJ1-5, with 10 bases in between that match TRBD1. Sequenced: PBMCs or a T cell subset sorted from them (not recorded which). The DNA is TGTGCCAGCAGTGAAGGGACAGGGGATGATCAGCCCCAGCATTTT. Protein translation: CASSEGTGDDQPQHF.